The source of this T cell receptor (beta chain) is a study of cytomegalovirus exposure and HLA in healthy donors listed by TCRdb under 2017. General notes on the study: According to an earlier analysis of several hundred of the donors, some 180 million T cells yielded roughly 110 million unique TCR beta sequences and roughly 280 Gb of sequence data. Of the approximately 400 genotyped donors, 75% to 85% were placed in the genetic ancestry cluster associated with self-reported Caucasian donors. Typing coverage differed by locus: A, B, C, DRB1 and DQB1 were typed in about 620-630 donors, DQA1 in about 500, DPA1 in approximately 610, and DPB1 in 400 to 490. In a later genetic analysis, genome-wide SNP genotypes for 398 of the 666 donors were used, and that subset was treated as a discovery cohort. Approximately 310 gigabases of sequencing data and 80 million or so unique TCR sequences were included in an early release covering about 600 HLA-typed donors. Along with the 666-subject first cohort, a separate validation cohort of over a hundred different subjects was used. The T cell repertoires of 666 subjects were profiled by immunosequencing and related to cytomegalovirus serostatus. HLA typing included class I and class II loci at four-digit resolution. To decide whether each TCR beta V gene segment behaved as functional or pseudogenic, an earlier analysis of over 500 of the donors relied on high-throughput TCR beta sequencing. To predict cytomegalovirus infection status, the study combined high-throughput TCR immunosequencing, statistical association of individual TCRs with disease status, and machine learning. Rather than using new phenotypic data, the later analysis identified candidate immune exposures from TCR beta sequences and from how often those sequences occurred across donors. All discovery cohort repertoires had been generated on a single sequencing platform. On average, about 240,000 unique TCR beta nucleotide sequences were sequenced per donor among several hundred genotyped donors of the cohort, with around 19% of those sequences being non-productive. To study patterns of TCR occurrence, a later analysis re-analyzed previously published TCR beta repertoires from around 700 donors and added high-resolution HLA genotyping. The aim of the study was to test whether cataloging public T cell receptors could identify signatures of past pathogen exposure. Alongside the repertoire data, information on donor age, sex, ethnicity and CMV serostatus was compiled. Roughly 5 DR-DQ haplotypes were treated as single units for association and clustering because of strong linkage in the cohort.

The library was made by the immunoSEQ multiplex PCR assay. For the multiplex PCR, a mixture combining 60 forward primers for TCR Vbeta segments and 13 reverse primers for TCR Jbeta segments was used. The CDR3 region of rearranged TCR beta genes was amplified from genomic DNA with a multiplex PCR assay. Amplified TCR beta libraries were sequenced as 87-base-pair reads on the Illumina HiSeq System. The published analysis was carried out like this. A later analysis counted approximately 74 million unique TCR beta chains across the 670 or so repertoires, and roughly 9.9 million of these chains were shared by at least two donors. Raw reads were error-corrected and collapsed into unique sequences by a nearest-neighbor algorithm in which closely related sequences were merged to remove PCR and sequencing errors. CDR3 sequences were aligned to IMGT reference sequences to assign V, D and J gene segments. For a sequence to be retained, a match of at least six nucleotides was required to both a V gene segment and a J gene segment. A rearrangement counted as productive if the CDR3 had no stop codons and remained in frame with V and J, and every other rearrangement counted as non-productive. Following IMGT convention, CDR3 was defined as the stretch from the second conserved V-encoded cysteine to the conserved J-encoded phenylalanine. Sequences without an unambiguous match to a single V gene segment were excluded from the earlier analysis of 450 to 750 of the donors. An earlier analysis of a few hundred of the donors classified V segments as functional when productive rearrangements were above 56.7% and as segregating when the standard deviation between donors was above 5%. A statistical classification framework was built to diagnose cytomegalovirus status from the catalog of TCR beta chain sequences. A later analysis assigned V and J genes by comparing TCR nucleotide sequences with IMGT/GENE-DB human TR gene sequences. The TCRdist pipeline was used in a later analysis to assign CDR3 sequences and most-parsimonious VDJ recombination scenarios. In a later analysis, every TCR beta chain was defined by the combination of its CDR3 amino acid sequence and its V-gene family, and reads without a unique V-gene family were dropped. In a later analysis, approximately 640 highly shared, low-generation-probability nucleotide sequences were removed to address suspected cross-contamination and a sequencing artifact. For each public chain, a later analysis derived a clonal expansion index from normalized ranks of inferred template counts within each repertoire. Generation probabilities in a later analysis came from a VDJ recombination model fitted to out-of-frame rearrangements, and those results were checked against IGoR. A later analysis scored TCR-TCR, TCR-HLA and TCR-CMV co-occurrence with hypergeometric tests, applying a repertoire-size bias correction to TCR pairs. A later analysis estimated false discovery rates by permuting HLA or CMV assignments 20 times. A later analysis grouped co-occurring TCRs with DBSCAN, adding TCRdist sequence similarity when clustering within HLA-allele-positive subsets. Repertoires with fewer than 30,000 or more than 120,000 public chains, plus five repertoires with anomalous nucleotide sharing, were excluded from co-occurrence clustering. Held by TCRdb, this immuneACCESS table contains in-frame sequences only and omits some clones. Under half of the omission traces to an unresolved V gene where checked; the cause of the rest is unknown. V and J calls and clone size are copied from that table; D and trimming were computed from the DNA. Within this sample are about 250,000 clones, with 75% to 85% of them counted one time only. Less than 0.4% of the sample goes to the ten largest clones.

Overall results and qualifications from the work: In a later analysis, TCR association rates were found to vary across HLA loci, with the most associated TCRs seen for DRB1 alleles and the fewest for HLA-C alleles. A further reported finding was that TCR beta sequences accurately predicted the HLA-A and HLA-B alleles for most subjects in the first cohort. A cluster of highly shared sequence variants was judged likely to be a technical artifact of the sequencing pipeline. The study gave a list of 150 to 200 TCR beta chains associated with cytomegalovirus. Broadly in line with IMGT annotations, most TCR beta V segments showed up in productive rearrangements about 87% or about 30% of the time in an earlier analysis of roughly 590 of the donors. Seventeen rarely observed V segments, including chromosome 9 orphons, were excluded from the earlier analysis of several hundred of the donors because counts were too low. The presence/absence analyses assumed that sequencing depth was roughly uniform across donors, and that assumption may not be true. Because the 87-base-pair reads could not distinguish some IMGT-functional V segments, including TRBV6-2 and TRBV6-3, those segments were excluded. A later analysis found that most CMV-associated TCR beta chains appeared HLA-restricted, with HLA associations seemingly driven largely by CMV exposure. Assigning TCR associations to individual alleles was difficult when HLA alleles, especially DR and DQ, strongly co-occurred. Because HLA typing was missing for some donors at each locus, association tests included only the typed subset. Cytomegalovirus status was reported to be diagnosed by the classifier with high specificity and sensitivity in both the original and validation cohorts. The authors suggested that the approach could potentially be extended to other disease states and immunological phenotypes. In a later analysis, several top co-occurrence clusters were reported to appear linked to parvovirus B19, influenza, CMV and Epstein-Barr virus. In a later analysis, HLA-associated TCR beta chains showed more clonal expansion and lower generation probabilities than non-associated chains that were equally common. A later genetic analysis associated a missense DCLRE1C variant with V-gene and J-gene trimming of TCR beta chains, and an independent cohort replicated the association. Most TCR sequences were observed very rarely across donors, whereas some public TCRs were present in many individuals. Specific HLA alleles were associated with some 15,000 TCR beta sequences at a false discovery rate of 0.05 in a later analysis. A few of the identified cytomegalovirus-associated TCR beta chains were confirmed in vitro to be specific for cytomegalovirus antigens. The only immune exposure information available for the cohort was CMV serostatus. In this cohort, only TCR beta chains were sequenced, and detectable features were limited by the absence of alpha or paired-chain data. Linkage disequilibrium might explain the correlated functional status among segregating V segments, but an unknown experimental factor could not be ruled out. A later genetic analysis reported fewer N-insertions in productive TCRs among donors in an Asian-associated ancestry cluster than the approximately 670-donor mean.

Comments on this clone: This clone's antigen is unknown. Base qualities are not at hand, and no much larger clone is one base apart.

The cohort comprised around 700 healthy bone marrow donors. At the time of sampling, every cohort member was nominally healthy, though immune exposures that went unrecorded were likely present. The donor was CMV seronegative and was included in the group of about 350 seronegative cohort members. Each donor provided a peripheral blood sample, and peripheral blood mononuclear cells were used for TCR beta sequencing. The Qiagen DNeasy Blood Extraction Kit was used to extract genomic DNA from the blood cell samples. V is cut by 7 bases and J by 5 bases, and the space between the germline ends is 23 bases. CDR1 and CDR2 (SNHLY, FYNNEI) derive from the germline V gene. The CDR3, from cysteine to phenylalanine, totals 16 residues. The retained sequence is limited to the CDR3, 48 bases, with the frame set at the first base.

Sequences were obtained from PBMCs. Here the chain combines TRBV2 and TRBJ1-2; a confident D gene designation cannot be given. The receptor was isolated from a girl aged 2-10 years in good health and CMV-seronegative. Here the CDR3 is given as CASNRFLFGLNYGYTF. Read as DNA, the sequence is TGTGCCAGCAACCGTTTTCTTTTTGGCTTAAATTATGGCTACACCTTC.